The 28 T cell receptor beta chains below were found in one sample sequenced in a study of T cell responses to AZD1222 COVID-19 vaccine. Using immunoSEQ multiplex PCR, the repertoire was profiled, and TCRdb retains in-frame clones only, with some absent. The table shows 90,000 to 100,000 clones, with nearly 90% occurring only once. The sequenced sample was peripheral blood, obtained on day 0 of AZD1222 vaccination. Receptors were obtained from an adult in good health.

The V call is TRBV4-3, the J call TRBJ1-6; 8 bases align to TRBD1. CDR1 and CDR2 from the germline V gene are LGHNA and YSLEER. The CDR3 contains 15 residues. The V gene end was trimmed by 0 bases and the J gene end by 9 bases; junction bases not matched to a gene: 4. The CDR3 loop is CASSQDRDRGSPLHF. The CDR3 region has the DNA TGCGCCAGCAGCCAAGACCGTGACAGGGGTTCACCCCTCCACTTT.

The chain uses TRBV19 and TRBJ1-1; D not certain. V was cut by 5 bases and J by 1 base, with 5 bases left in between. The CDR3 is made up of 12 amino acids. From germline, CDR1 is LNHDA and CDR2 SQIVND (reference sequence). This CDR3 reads CASSLGNTEAFF. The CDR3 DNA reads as TGTGCCAGTAGTCTGGGGAACACTGAAGCTTTCTTT.

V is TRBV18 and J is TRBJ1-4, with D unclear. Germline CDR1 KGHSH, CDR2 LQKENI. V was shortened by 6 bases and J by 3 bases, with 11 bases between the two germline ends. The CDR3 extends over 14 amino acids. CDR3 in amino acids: CASSLQEANEKLFF. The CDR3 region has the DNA TGTGCCAGCTCCCTCCAGGAAGCTAATGAAAAACTGTTTTTT.

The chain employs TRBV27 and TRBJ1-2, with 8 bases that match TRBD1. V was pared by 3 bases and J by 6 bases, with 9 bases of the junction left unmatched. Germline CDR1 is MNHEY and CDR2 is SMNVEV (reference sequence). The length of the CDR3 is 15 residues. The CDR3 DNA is TGTGCCAGCAGTTTGGGACAGGATTACCCAAATGGCTACACCTTC. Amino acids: CASSLGQDYPNGYTF.

CDR3 nucleotide sequence: TGTGCCAGCAGGAGGACAGGGGAGGAAAAACTGTTTTTT. Residues: CASRRTGEEKLFF. The genes are TRBV7-8 and TRBJ1-4, with TRBD1 matching over 9 bases. Per the germline V gene, CDR1 is SGHVS and CDR2 is FQNEAQ. The CDR3 is 13 residues long. The ends lost 6 bases at V and 8 bases at J; junction bases unmatched: 4.

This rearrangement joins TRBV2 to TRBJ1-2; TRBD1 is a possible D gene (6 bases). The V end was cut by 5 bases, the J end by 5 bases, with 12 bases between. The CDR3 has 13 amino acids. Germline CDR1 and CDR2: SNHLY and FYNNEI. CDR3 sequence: CASSYRVIYGYTF. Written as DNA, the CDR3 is TGTGCCAGCAGTTACAGGGTGATTTATGGCTACACCTTC. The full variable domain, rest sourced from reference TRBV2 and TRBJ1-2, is EPEVTQTPSHQVTQMGQEVILRCVPISNHLYFYWYRQILGQKVEFLVSFYNNEISEKSEIFDDQFSVERPDGSNFTLKIRSTKLEDSAMYFCASSYRVIYGYTFGSGTRLTVV.

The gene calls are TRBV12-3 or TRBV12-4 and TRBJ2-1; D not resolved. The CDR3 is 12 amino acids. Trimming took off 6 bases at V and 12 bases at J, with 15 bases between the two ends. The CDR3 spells CASSPRTFRQFF. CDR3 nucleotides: TGTGCCAGCAGCCCAAGGACCTTCCGGCAGTTCTTC.

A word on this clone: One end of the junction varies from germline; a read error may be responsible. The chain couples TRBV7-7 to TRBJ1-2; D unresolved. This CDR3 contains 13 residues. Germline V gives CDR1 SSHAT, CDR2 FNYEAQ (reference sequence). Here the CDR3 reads CASSSEPHYGYTF. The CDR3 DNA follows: TGTGCTAGCAGCTCAGAACCGCACTATGGCTACACCTTC.

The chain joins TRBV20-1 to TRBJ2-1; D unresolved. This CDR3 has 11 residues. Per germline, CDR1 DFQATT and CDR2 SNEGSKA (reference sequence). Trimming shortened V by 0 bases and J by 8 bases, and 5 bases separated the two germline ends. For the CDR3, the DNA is TGCAGTGCTAGAGATACATATGAGCAGTTCTTC. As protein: CSARDTYEQFF.

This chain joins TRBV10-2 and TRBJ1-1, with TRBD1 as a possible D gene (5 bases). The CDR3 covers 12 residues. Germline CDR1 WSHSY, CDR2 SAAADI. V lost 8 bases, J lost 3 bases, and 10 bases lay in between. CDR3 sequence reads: CASGDLDTEAFF. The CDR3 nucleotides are TGCGCCAGCGGGGACTTGGACACTGAAGCTTTCTTT.

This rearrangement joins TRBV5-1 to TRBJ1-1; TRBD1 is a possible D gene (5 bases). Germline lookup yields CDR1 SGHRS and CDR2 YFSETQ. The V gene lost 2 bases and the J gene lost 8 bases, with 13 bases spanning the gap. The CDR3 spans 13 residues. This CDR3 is CASSFTPGLEAFF. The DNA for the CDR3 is TGCGCCAGCAGCTTTACACCGGGACTCGAAGCTTTCTTT.

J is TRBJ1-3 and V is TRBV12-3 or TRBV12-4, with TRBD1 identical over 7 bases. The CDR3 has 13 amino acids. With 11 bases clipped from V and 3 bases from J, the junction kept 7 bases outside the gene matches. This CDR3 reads CAFQGGDGNTIYF. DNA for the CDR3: TGTGCCTTCCAAGGGGGCGATGGAAACACCATATATTTT.

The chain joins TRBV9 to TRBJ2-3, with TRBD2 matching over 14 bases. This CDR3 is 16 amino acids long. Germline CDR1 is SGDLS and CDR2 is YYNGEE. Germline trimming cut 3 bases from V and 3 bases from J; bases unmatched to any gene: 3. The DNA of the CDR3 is TGTGCCAGCAGCGGGACTAGCGGGGGGTTTACAGATACGCAGTATTTT. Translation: CASSGTSGGFTDTQYF.

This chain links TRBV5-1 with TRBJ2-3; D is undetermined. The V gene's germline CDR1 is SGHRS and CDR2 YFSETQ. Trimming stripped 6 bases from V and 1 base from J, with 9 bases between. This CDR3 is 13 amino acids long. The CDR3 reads CASTLHGTDTQYF. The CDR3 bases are TGCGCCAGCACCCTCCACGGCACAGATACGCAGTATTTT.

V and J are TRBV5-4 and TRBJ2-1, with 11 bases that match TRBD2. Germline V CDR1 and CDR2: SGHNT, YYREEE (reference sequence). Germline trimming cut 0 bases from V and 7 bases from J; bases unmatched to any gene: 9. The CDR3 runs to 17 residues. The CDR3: CASSLAGSGRAGNEQFF. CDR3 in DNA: TGTGCCAGCAGCTTGGCCGGTAGCGGGAGGGCCGGGAATGAGCAGTTCTTC.

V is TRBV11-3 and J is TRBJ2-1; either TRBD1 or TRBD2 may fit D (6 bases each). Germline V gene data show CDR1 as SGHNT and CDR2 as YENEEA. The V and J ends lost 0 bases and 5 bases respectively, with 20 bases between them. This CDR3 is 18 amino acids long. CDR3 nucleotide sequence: TGTGCCAGCAGCTTAGATCCGCGACTAGAGGGGGGCAACAATGAGCAGTTCTTC. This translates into CASSLDPRLEGGNNEQFF.

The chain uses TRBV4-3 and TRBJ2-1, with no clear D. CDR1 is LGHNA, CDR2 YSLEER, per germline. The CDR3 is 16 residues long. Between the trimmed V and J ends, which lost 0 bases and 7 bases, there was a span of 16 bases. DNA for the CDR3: TGCGCCAGCAGCCAAGAAACGGGTAAGGGAAGAAATGAGCAGTTCTTC. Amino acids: CASSQETGKGRNEQFF.

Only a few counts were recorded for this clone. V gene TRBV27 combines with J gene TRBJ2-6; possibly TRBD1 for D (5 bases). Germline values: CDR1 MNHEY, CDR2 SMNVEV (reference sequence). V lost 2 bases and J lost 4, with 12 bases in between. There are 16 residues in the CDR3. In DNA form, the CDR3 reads TGTGCCAGCAGTTTAACTGGGGCATCAGGGGCCAACGTCCTGACTTTC. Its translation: CASSLTGASGANVLTF.

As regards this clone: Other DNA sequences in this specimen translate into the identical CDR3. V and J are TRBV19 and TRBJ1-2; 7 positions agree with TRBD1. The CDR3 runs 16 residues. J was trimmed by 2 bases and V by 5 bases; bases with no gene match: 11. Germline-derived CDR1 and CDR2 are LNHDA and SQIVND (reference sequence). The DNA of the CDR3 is TGTGCCAGTAGTCCTACAGGGGCCAGGGCGAACTATGGCTACACCTTC. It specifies CASSPTGARANYGYTF. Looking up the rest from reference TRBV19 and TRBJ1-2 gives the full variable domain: DGGITQSPKYLFRKEGQNVTLSCEQNLNHDAMYWYRQDPGQGLRLIYYSQIVNDFQKGDIAEGYSVSREKKESFPLTVTSAQKNPTAFYLCASSPTGARANYGYTFGSGTRLTVV.

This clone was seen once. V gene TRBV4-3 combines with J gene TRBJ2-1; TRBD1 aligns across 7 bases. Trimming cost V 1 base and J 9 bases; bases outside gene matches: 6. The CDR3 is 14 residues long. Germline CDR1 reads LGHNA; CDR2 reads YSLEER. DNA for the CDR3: TGCGCCAGCAGCCAAGTAAGGGGGCCCGGTGAGCAGTTCTTC. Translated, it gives CASSQVRGPGEQFF.

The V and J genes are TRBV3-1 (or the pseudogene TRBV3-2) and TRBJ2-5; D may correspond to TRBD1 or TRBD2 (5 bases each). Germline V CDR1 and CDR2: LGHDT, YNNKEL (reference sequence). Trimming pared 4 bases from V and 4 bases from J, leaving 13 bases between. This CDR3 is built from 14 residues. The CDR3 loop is CASSPTAGGETQYF. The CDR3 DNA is TGTGCCAGCAGCCCGACAGCTGGGGGAGAGACCCAGTACTTC.

The CDR3 DNA follows: TGTGCCACCAGCAGGGGTTTAGTCACGAACACCGGGGAGCTGTTTTTT. Protein: CATSRGLVTNTGELFF. The V gene is TRBV15, the J gene TRBJ2-2; the D is unclear. The CDR3 contains 16 residues. Trimming pared 3 bases from V and 0 bases from J, leaving 11 bases between. CDR1 and CDR2 (germline): LNHNV, YYDKDF (reference sequence).

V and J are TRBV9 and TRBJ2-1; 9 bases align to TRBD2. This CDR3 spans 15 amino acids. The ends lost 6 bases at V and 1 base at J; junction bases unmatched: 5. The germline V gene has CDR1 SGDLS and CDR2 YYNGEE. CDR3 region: CASNRAGGSYNEQFF. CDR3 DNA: TGTGCCAGCAATCGAGCGGGAGGTTCCTACAATGAGCAGTTCTTC.

DNA for the CDR3: TGTGCCAGCAGACCCGGGACAGGAGGATCCTTACCCCTCCACTTT. Residues: CASRPGTGGSLPLHF. The chain combines TRBV7-6 with TRBJ1-6; 8 bases are shared with TRBD1. J was trimmed by 12 bases and V by 6 bases; bases with no gene match: 13. The CDR3 is 15 residues long. Per the germline V gene, CDR1 is SGHVS and CDR2 is FNYEAQ.

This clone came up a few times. CDR3 sequence (DNA): TGTGCCAGTAGCCAGGGTGGAAACACCATATATTTT. Translation: CASSQGGNTIYF. V is TRBV19 and J is TRBJ1-3; maybe TRBD1 (5 bases). The germline V gene has CDR1 LNHDA and CDR2 SQIVND (reference sequence). Trimming removed 6 bases at V and 3 bases at J, with 6 bases between. CDR3 size: 12 residues.

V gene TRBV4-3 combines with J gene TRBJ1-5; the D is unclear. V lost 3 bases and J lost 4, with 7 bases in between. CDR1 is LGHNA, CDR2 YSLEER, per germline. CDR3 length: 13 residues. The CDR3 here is CASSQATNQPQHF. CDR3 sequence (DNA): TGCGCCAGCAGCCAGGCCACAAATCAGCCCCAGCATTTT.

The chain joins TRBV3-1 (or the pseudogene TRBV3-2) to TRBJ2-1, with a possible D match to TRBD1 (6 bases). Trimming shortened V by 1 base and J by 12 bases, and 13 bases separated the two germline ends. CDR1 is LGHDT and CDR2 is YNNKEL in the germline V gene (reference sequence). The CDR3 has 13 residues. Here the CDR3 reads CASSQGTGWAQFF. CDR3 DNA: TGTGCCAGCAGCCAAGGAACAGGGTGGGCGCAGTTCTTC.

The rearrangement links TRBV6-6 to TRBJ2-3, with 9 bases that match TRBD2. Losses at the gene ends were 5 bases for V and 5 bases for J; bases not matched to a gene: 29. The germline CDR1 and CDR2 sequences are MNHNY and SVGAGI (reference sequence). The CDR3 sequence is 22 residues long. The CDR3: CASSPTRPRGGARPGGGDTQYF. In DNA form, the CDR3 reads TGTGCCAGCAGTCCAACCCGCCCCCGCGGGGGGGCCCGACCCGGGGGCGGAGATACGCAGTATTTT.